The 25 T cell receptor beta chains given below trace back to one sample, sequenced in a study of shared clonotypes between healthy human individuals. Assay: immunoSEQ multiplex PCR; the TCRdb copy retains only in-frame clones and omits some. The table lists approximately 120,000 clones, 68% of them singletons. Material: memory CD8+ T cells sorted from blood. Subset reported: CD45RO+ cells pooled with CCR7-negative TemRA cells. These receptors came from a woman aged 25 to 39 in good health.

The rearrangement joins TRBV6-5 to TRBJ2-7; no reliable D call. Germline V gene sequence: CDR1 MNHEY, CDR2 SVGAGI. This CDR3 comprises 11 residues. The V end was cut by 6 bases, the J end by 1 base, with 4 bases between. CDR3 bases: TGTGCCAGCAGGGATTCCTACGAGCAGTACTTC. Translated: CASRDSYEQYF.

This clone was detected many times. The chain uses TRBV14 and TRBJ2-7, with D possibly matching TRBD1 (5 bases). Per germline, CDR1 SGHDN and CDR2 FVKESK. V was clipped by 0 bases and J by 4 bases, with 13 bases between them. The CDR3 spans 15 residues. CDR3 nucleotides: TGTGCCAGCAGCCAAGATCTGGCAGGGTTGTACGAGCAGTACTTC. This gives the protein CASSQDLAGLYEQYF.

The chain links TRBV7-6 to TRBJ2-3; TRBD2 aligns across 8 bases. There are 15 residues in the CDR3. With 2 bases clipped from V and 6 bases from J, the junction kept 7 bases outside the gene matches. Germline V gives CDR1 SGHVS, CDR2 FNYEAQ. The CDR3 DNA follows: TGTGCCAGCAGCTTAAGCGGGAGTTCCGGCGATACGCAGTATTTT. It encodes CASSLSGSSGDTQYF.

The chain links TRBV19 to TRBJ1-5; a possible D gene is TRBD1 (5 bases). V was pared by 3 bases and J by 0 bases, with 9 bases between. This CDR3 is built from 15 residues. The germline V gene has CDR1 LNHDA and CDR2 SQIVND (reference sequence). The CDR3 loop reads CASSMTGLSNQPQHF. The CDR3 DNA sequence: TGTGCCAGTAGTATGACGGGACTTAGCAATCAGCCCCAGCATTTT.

This clone has only a few counts. V is TRBV13 and J is TRBJ1-1; the D is unclear. Germline assignment: CDR1 PRHDT and CDR2 FYEKMQ (reference sequence). The V end was cut by 7 bases, the J end by 6 bases, with 12 bases between. The CDR3 runs 12 residues. The CDR3 protein is CASNVRTSEAFF. The CDR3 DNA is TGTGCCAGCAACGTCAGGACGTCTGAAGCTTTCTTT.

CDR3 DNA: TGTGCCAGCAGCTGTAGACAGGGGTTCGGTGAGCAGTTCTTC. This translates into CASSCRQGFGEQFF. The rearrangement uses TRBV27 and TRBJ2-1, with 8 bases matching TRBD1. Looked up from germline, CDR1 is MNHEY and CDR2 is SMNVEV (reference sequence). The J segment lost 9 bases and the V segment lost 6 bases, leaving 10 bases of the junction unmatched. The CDR3 is 14 amino acids.

J is TRBJ1-5 and V is TRBV5-6; D gene uncertain. Trimming cost V 3 bases and J 12 bases, with 22 bases left between them. This CDR3 is built from 15 residues. Per germline, CDR1 SGHDT and CDR2 YYEEEE. The CDR3 region has the DNA TGTGCCAGCAGCTGGGCCCCTCCTGCCCTTAGCGACCAGCATTTT. Translating it yields CASSWAPPALSDQHF.

Notes on this clone: A far bigger clonotype differs at one base, so this is likely a read error. This rearrangement joins TRBV19 to TRBJ2-2; 7 bases fit TRBD2. This CDR3 has 15 residues. Germline V CDR1 and CDR2: LNHDA, SQIVND (reference sequence). Trimming took 6 bases from V and 7 from J; bases not matched to a gene: 11. CDR3 DNA sequence: TGTGCCAGTAGCAAATGGGGCGGGAGCAGCGGGGAGCTGTTTTTT. Its translation: CASSKWGGSSGELFF.

The gene calls are TRBV25-1 and TRBJ1-5; D possibly corresponds to TRBD1 (5 bases). The germline CDR1 and CDR2 sequences are MGHDK and SYGVNS. CDR3 size: 17 residues. The V end lost 4 bases, the J end lost 5 bases, and 21 bases lay between the germline ends. CDR3 in DNA: TGTGCCAGCAGTGCCGATACCGGGACCGAGGATTATCAGCCCCAGCATTTT. Translation gives CASSADTGTEDYQPQHF.

The chain uses TRBV6-1 and TRBJ2-7; 7 bases agree with TRBD2. The germline gives CDR1 MNHNS, CDR2 SASEGT. This CDR3 comprises 15 residues. V was pared by 4 bases and J by 2 bases, with 8 bases of the junction left unmatched. Written as DNA, the CDR3 is TGTGCCAGCAGTGCCATGCGGGAGCCCACCTACGAGCAGTACTTC. Protein: CASSAMREPTYEQYF.

This chain links TRBV29-1 with TRBJ2-5, with 10 bases identical to TRBD1. Germline CDR1 is SQVTM and CDR2 is ANQGSEA. The V and J ends lost 6 bases and 8 bases, in that order; junction bases with no gene match: 12. CDR3 size: 14 residues. The chain's CDR3 is CSVTPRGTGVTQYF. CDR3 DNA: TGCAGCGTAACCCCGCGAGGGACAGGGGTAACCCAGTACTTC.

The V call is TRBV11-2, the J call TRBJ2-5; D is perhaps TRBD1 or TRBD2 (7 bases each). The V and J ends lost 0 bases and 2 bases respectively, with 22 bases between them. This CDR3 comprises 19 residues. CDR1 and CDR2 (germline): SGHAT, FQNNGV. The CDR3 region has the DNA TGTGCCAGCAGCTTAGATCGAGGGAGGGGGCTAAAGGGACAAGAGACCCAGTACTTC. Translation: CASSLDRGRGLKGQETQYF. The full variable domain, in which reference TRBV11-2 and TRBJ2-5 provide the parts outside the CDR3, is EAGVAQSPRYKIIEKRQSVAFWCNPISGHATLYWYQQILGQGPKLLIQFQNNGVVDDSQLPKDRFSAERLKGVDSTLKIQPAKLEDSAVYLCASSLDRGRGLKGQETQYFGPGTRLLVL.

The chain employs TRBV19 and TRBJ2-4; no firm D call. The CDR3 is 13 amino acids. Germline-derived CDR1 and CDR2 are LNHDA and SQIVND (reference sequence). V was shortened by 3 bases and J by 8 bases, with 11 bases between the two germline ends. The CDR3 region is CASSIWQADIQYF. CDR3 nucleotides: TGTGCCAGTAGTATTTGGCAGGCGGACATTCAGTACTTC.

The chain couples TRBV29-1 to TRBJ2-2; TRBD2 aligns across 7 bases. This CDR3 region has 16 residues. V trimming: 0 bases; J trimming: 2 bases; junction bases outside the gene matches: 6. From germline, CDR1 is SQVTM and CDR2 ANQGSEA. The CDR3 coding sequence is TGCAGCGTTGAAGAGGTCGGGGGGTCCAACACCGGGGAGCTGTTTTTT. This sequence encodes CSVEEVGGSNTGELFF.

The chain combines TRBV25-1 with TRBJ2-3; 12 bases align to TRBD2. CDR1 is MGHDK, CDR2 SYGVNS, per germline. CDR3 size: 16 residues. The J segment lost 8 bases and the V segment lost 8 bases, leaving 14 bases of the junction unmatched. The CDR3 nucleotides are TGTGCCAGCTTCAGCCTAGCGGGAGGGGGAGAGGGTACGCAGTATTTT. It translates to CASFSLAGGGEGTQYF.

V is TRBV28 and J is TRBJ2-7; no reliable D call. V lost 3 bases and J lost 7, with 10 bases in between. The CDR3 runs to 12 residues. CDR1 and CDR2 from the germline V gene are MDHEN and SYDVKM. CDR3 coding DNA: TGTGCCAGCAGTTTGGGCTTGCTGGAGCAGTACTTC. Encoded protein: CASSLGLLEQYF. Full variable domain (outside the CDR3, taken from reference TRBV28 and TRBJ2-7): DVKVTQSSRYLVKRTGEKVFLECVQDMDHENMFWYRQDPGLGLRLIYFSYDVKMKEKGDIPEGYSVSREKKERFSLILESASTNQTSMYLCASSLGLLEQYFGPGTRLTVT.

V and J are TRBV27 and TRBJ2-7; 9 bases line up with TRBD2. This CDR3 is built from 15 residues. V dropped 6 bases and J dropped 5; count of bases not matched to a gene: 11. Germline assignment: CDR1 MNHEY and CDR2 SMNVEV (reference sequence). The CDR3 spells CASSKVAGAVHEQYF. The CDR3 region has the DNA TGTGCCAGCAGCAAAGTAGCGGGAGCCGTCCACGAGCAGTACTTC.

The rearrangement uses TRBV27 and TRBJ1-4; D is undetermined. CDR3 length: 16 residues. V was shortened by 7 bases and J by 7 bases, with 22 bases between the two germline ends. Per the germline V gene, CDR1 is MNHEY and CDR2 is SMNVEV (reference sequence). The CDR3 here is CASTRSGPERGEKLFF. CDR3 nucleotide sequence: TGTGCCAGCACAAGGTCTGGGCCGGAACGAGGTGAAAAACTGTTTTTT.

There are many counts of this clone. The chain links TRBV27 to TRBJ1-6; D is ambiguous. This CDR3 contains 10 residues. V was clipped by 7 bases and J by 14 bases, with 9 bases between them. Germline V CDR1 and CDR2: MNHEY, SMNVEV (reference sequence). The CDR3 here is CASTARALHF. The DNA for the CDR3 is TGTGCCAGCACCGCGAGGGCCCTCCACTTT.

Only one count was recorded for this clone. This chain links TRBV28 with TRBJ2-3; no definite D call. Germline-derived CDR1 and CDR2 are MDHEN and SYDVKM. V was cut by 4 bases and J by 7 bases, with 6 bases left in between. The CDR3 runs to 11 residues. The CDR3 here is CASSSPNTQYF. The CDR3 DNA is TGTGCCAGCAGTTCCCCCAATACGCAGTATTTT.

This sequence joins TRBV21-1 and TRBJ2-1; the D call of TRBD1 is as the table states it, not checked on the DNA. TRBV21-1 is annotated as a pseudogene. The CDR3 length is 12 residues. Here the CDR3 reads CASRGPYNEQFF. CDR3 bases: TGTGCCAGCAGGGGGCCGTACAATGAGCAGTTCTTC.

This chain joins TRBV7-9 and TRBJ2-1; a weak D match, TRBD1 (5 bases). Germline V gives CDR1 SEHNR, CDR2 FQNEAQ (reference sequence). This CDR3 has 16 residues. The V and J ends lost 5 bases and 2 bases respectively, with 16 bases between them. CDR3 DNA sequence: TGTGCCAGCAGCACCATTGGGGCCTGGCCCTACAATGAGCAGTTCTTC. It encodes CASSTIGAWPYNEQFF.

In its sample, this clone was seen many times. This chain joins TRBV28 and TRBJ1-5, with D tentatively TRBD1 (5 bases). The CDR3 sequence is 15 residues long. The germline gives CDR1 MDHEN, CDR2 SYDVKM. Trimming took 6 bases from V and 8 from J, leaving 20 bases between them. This CDR3 is CASRPGGGDIEPQHF. The CDR3 nucleotides are TGTGCCAGCAGGCCTGGGGGGGGAGACATTGAGCCCCAGCATTTT.

The chain links TRBV7-9 to TRBJ2-2; D call uncertain. The CDR3 consists of 11 residues. Germline loops: CDR1 SEHNR, CDR2 FQNEAQ (reference sequence). Trimming took 4 bases from V and 6 from J, leaving 3 bases between them. The CDR3 spells CASSCPGELFF. The CDR3, as DNA: TGTGCCAGCAGCTGTCCCGGGGAGCTGTTTTTT.

This chain connects TRBV7-8 to TRBJ2-7; 9 bases line up with TRBD2. V was pared by 4 bases and J by 2 bases, with 9 bases of the junction left unmatched. Germline V gene lookup returns CDR1 SGHVS and CDR2 FQNEAQ. This CDR3 region has 16 residues. CDR3 amino acids: CASSSPLAGVAYEQYF. The DNA for the CDR3 is TGTGCCAGCAGCTCGCCTTTAGCGGGAGTCGCCTACGAGCAGTACTTC. Full variable domain (missing parts from reference TRBV7-8 and TRBJ2-7): GAGVSQSPRYKVAKRGQDVALRCDPISGHVSLFWYQQALGQGPEFLTYFQNEAQLDKSGLPSDRFFAERPEGSVSTLKIQRTQQEDSAVYLCASSSPLAGVAYEQYFGPGTRLTVT.